The T cell receptor beta chain described here comes from a study of lymphopenia after photon versus proton radiotherapy. Study results and limitations: Survival link was tested only in deceased patients; proton benefit remains a possibility. Post-nadir TCR diversity decline inversely tracked overall survival among those who died. Oligoclonal CD8+ Temra expansion after nadir drove photon patients' diversity drop. Proton therapy kept repertoires fairly stable, unlike photons, which gained effector/memory cells.

This clone was seen only a few times. What it binds is unknown. Clones were sequenced by immunoSEQ multiplex PCR, and TCRdb holds only the in-frame ones, with some missing. The data contain 25,000 to 30,000 clones, around 81% of them singletons. Germline lookup yields CDR1 LNHNV and CDR2 YYDKDF (reference sequence). The germline V and J ends were trimmed by 0 bases and 6 bases, with 14 bases remaining between them. The CDR3 totals 16 residues. This material consisted of peripheral blood, taken from a patient treated with photon-based radiotherapy. The chain uses TRBV15 and TRBJ2-2, with D possibly called TRBD1 or TRBD2 (5 bases each). The origin of this receptor is a man aged 50 or older with gastric cancer. This chain's CDR3 is CATSRDPGTAAGELFF. CDR3 nucleotide sequence: TGTGCCACCAGCAGAGACCCTGGGACCGCGGCCGGGGAGCTGTTTTTT.